This T cell receptor beta chain was sequenced during a study of T cells in localized non-small cell lung cancer. TCRdb's copy holds only in-frame clones and misses some; the assay was immunoSEQ multiplex PCR. The data contain about 18,000 clones, under 85% of them seen just once; the ten biggest clones take up about 25%. Between the trimmed V and J ends, which lost 1 base and 0 bases, there was a span of 12 bases. Germline CDR1 and CDR2: SGHAT and FQNNGV. CDR3 length equals 16 residues. Whole-study findings and limits: Tumor samples were not multi-region, leaving intratumor heterogeneity unexcluded. When the top 100 tumor clones were examined, a median around 50 of them also appeared in the adjacent lung, which was paired and uninvolved.

With respect to this clone: Antigen unknown.

This material consisted of peripheral blood, taken before any cancer treatment. The chain recombines TRBV11-2 with TRBJ1-2; D may be TRBD1 (6 bases). The sequence derives from a female donor over 55 with stage I lung adenocarcinoma. The DNA of the CDR3 is TGTGCCAGCAGCTTAGCAAGGACAGCCTCTAACTATGGCTACACCTTC. This sequence encodes CASSLARTASNYGYTF.